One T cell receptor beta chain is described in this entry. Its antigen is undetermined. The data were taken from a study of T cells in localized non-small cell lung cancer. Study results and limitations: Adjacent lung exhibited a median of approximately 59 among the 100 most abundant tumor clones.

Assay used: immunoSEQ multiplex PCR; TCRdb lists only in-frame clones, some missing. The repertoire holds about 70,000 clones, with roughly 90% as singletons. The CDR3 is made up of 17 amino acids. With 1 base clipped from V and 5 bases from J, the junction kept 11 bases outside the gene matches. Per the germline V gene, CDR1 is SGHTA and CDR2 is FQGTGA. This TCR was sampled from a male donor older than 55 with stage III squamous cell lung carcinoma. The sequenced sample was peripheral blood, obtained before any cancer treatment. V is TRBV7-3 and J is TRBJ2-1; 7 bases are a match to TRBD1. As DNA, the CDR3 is TGTGCCAGCAGCTTAAGCTGGGGCCGGGACAGCAACAATGAGCAGTTCTTC. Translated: CASSLSWGRDSNNEQFF.